The sequence of this T cell receptor (beta chain) was determined in a study of shared clonotypes between healthy human individuals. Across the study: The plates for each donor numbered three CD4 naive, three CD4 memory, two CD8 naive and one CD8 memory.

The germline gives CDR1 SGDLS, CDR2 YYNGEE. CDR3 length: 11 residues. Between the trimmed V and J ends, which lost 4 bases and 6 bases, there was a span of 7 bases. TCRdb keeps only in-frame clones here, not all; method: immunoSEQ multiplex PCR. The sample includes about 2.1 million clones, 93% of them seen just once. Study results and limitations: The study sampled only blood, and tissue repertoires likely differ. Non-shared clonotypes displayed generation probabilities falling below those of clonotypes present in all four donors. The naive CD4 repertoires of a few donors were compared, and approximately 4.7% of clonotypes were shared.

As defined, naive CD8 cells were CD45RO-negative and positively selected for CCR7, with terminally differentiated effector memory CD45RA+ cells excluded. A remark on this clone: Its antigen is not identified.

Sample: naive CD8+ T cells from PBMCs. The sequence was collected from a man aged 18 to 30 in good health. Some clones in this sample may be carry-over from other donors' samples. The chain couples TRBV9 to TRBJ1-2; D is unresolved. The CDR3 here is CASSSGNGYTF. The CDR3, as DNA: TGTGCCAGCAGCTCGGGGAATGGCTACACCTTC. Full variable domain (remainder filled in from reference TRBV9 and TRBJ1-2): DSGVTQTPKHLITATGQRVTLRCSPRSGDLSVYWYQQSLDQGLQFLIQYYNGEERAKGNILERFSAQQFPDLHSELNLSSLELGDSALYFCASSSGNGYTFGSGTRLTVV.